The next 29 T cell receptor beta chains were all read from a single sample in a study of molecular identifiers for immune sequencing clone quantification. TCRdb called the PCR reads again in MiXCR, with one record for every CDR3 protein. Of hundreds of thousands of distinct CDR3 sequences listed, around 20% are singletons. What was sequenced was naive CD8+ T cells from blood, with Jurkat cell RNA spiked in. As to subset: FACS-sorted CD8+CD4-CCR7+CD45RA+ naive T cells. All receptors come from a human donor in good health. Some libraries in this study had Jurkat cell RNA spiked in.

This clonotype has a count of ten or more. The rearrangement joins TRBV20-1 to TRBJ1-1, with 7 bases identical to TRBD1. The CDR3 length is 16 residues. With 3 bases clipped from V and 6 bases from J, the junction kept 16 bases outside the gene matches. CDR1 is DFQATT and CDR2 is SNEGSKA in the germline V gene (reference sequence). The CDR3 spells CSASGHRGVSVSEAFF. DNA of the CDR3: TGCAGTGCTAGTGGCCACAGGGGCGTTTCTGTCTCTGAAGCTTTCTTT.

The rearrangement uses TRBV20-1 and TRBJ2-3; possibly TRBD2 for D (6 bases). The CDR3 is 16 residues long. Trimming removed 6 bases from V and 4 bases from J, with 23 bases in between. Germline values: CDR1 DFQATT, CDR2 SNEGSKA (reference sequence). The CDR3 DNA reads TGCAGTGCCCATCCTCGTTGGACGGGGGAATCAGATACGCAGTATTTT. It yields the protein CSAHPRWTGESDTQYF.

About this clonotype itself: A read error is possible here, since a much larger clone lies one base away. The rearrangement links TRBV5-5 to TRBJ2-3, with D unresolved. Germline V gene sequence: CDR1 SGHKS, CDR2 YYEKEE (reference sequence). The CDR3 has 13 residues. The CDR3 nucleotides read TGTGCCAGCGGCTTGAACTCATTGGATACGCAGTATTTT. This codes for CASGLNSLDTQYF.

About this clonotype itself: Given a much more abundant clone one base away, this may be a read error. The chain uses TRBV7-8 and TRBJ1-4; tentatively, D is TRBD1 (6 bases). Per the germline V gene, CDR1 is SGHVS and CDR2 is FQNEAQ. The CDR3 has 15 amino acids. CDR3 nucleotide sequence: TGTGCCAGCAGCTTAGTAGGGGGGACTAATGGAAAACTGTTTTTT. Translation: CASSLVGGTNGKLFF.

The chain is built from TRBV7-2 and TRBJ2-1; the D is unclear. This CDR3 comprises 14 residues. CDR1 is SGHTA, CDR2 FQGNSA, per germline. V was trimmed by 1 base and J by 7 bases, leaving 11 bases between them. The CDR3 here is CASSLDHKRNEQFF. The DNA of the CDR3 is TGTGCCAGCAGCTTAGATCACAAGCGAAATGAGCAGTTCTTC.

This clonotype appeared a few times. This chain joins TRBV6-6 and TRBJ2-7, with 8 bases fitting TRBD1. There are 15 residues in the CDR3. V was pared by 1 base and J by 5 bases, with 7 bases of the junction left unmatched. Germline CDR1 MNHNY, CDR2 SVGAGI (reference sequence). CDR3 amino acids: CASSYLPQGADEQYF. The CDR3 bases are TGTGCCAGCAGTTACTTACCCCAGGGGGCCGACGAGCAGTACTTC.

This clonotype was detected only once. A much larger clone lies a single base off, so this may be a read error. The J gene is TRBJ2-3, the V gene TRBV9; TRBD1 aligns across 9 bases. CDR3 size: 14 residues. Germline CDR1 is SGDLS and CDR2 is YYNGEE. This chain's CDR3 is CASGVGDREDTQYF. CDR3 DNA sequence: TGTGCCAGCGGCGTAGGGGACAGGGAGGATACGCAGTATTTT.

This clonotype was counted many times. The rearrangement uses TRBV20-1 and TRBJ2-3, with 7 positions matching TRBD2. Germline-derived CDR1 and CDR2 are DFQATT and SNEGSKA (reference sequence). J was trimmed by 4 bases and V by 6 bases; bases with no gene match: 13. This CDR3 region has 15 residues. The CDR3 coding sequence is TGCAGTGCCGGAACGCGGGAGCGAAGTCCAGATACGCAGTATTTT. It specifies CSAGTRERSPDTQYF.

This clonotype was detected many times. This sequence joins TRBV19 and TRBJ1-5; D perhaps matches TRBD1 (6 bases). In germline, CDR1 is LNHDA, CDR2 SQIVND (reference sequence). The ends were cut back, 4 bases at V and 7 bases at J, with 11 bases in the middle. This CDR3 is 13 amino acids long. This CDR3 is CASSTPGQQPQHF. CDR3 DNA: TGTGCCAGTAGTACCCCGGGACAACAGCCCCAGCATTTT. Looking up the rest from reference TRBV19 and TRBJ1-5 gives the full variable domain: DGGITQSPKYLFRKEGQNVTLSCEQNLNHDAMYWYRQDPGQGLRLIYYSQIVNDFQKGDIAEGYSVSREKKESFPLTVTSAQKNPTAFYLCASSTPGQQPQHFGDGTRLSIL.

Many counts were recorded for this clonotype. V and J are TRBV29-1 and TRBJ2-7; D call uncertain. Germline-derived CDR1 and CDR2 are SQVTM and ANQGSEA. This CDR3 spans 11 amino acids. The V gene lost 5 bases and the J gene lost 2 bases, with 7 bases spanning the gap. Here the CDR3 reads CSVPATYEQYF. The CDR3 bases are TGCAGCGTTCCGGCGACCTACGAGCAGTACTTC.

This sequence joins TRBV24-1 and TRBJ2-7, with D possibly called TRBD1 or TRBD2 (6 bases each). CDR1 is KGHDR and CDR2 is SFDVKD in the germline V gene. Trimming shortened V by 4 bases and J by 5 bases, and 8 bases separated the two germline ends. The CDR3 totals 12 residues. The DNA for the CDR3 is TGTGCCACCAGTGACGGGGGCCACGAGCAGTACTTC. It translates to CATSDGGHEQYF.

There are many counts of this clonotype. V and J are TRBV28 and TRBJ2-1; D is ambiguous. The CDR3 is 14 residues long. V was pared by 5 bases and J by 3 bases, with 11 bases between. CDR1 MDHEN and CDR2 SYDVKM come from the germline V gene. The CDR3, as DNA: TGTGCCAGCAGTGCGAGTTCGGGCTACAATGAGCAGTTCTTC. This sequence encodes CASSASSGYNEQFF. Looking up the rest from reference TRBV28 and TRBJ2-1 gives the full variable domain: DVKVTQSSRYLVKRTGEKVFLECVQDMDHENMFWYRQDPGLGLRLIYFSYDVKMKEKGDIPEGYSVSREKKERFSLILESASTNQTSMYLCASSASSGYNEQFFGPGTRLTVL.

This clonotype has at least ten counts. The chain recombines TRBV29-1 with TRBJ1-1; D is unclear. CDR1 SQVTM and CDR2 ANQGSEA come from the germline V gene. V lost 7 bases to trimming and J lost 6 bases, with 9 bases between them. The CDR3 sequence is 10 residues long. CDR3 in DNA: TGCAGCGCCGGTGGGGCTGAAGCTTTCTTT. Its protein product is CSAGGAEAFF.

A remark on this clonotype: This may be a read error: a much more frequent sequence differs by one nucleotide. The rearrangement joins TRBV30 to TRBJ1-5, with D perhaps matching TRBD1 (6 bases). The CDR3 runs to 13 residues. Germline loops: CDR1 GTSNPN, CDR2 SVGIG (reference sequence). V dropped 1 base and J dropped 9 bases, with 13 bases sitting between them. CDR3 sequence (DNA): TGTGCCTGGAGTGAGACAGGTGGGCGGCCCCAGCATTTT. This codes for CAWSETGGRPQHF.

The sample holds many counts of this clonotype. This chain connects TRBV5-4 to TRBJ2-3; 12 bases are shared with TRBD2. Germline CDR1 reads SGHNT; CDR2 reads YYREEE (reference sequence). This CDR3 comprises 15 residues. Unmatched junction bases numbered 8, after V lost 4 bases and J lost 8 bases. The CDR3 region has the DNA TGTGCCAGCAGCCCTCCGACTAGCGGGGGTGGTACGCAGTATTTT. Translation gives CASSPPTSGGGTQYF.

Remarks on this clonotype: A much larger clone differs by one base, so this may be a read error. V usage is TRBV20-1 and J usage is TRBJ1-1; D is uncertain. CDR1 and CDR2 (germline): DFQATT, SNEGSKA (reference sequence). The CDR3 loop spans 16 amino acids. The DNA of the CDR3 is TGCAGTGCTGGAGATCAGGCGGCAGGAACACTGGCTGAAGCTTTCTTT. It yields the protein CSAGDQAAGTLAEAFF.

The rearrangement joins TRBV20-1 to TRBJ2-3, with a tentative D call TRBD2 (7 bases). V was shortened by 2 bases and J by 4 bases, with 25 bases between the two germline ends. The CDR3 spans 18 residues. Germline CDR1 and CDR2: DFQATT and SNEGSKA (reference sequence). In DNA, the CDR3 is TGCAGTGCTAGACCACCCGCGGGGGCTAGCGGATTATCAGATACGCAGTATTTT. This sequence encodes CSARPPAGASGLSDTQYF.

The rearrangement uses TRBV19 and TRBJ2-7; weak D call: TRBD2 (5 bases). Germline CDR1 LNHDA, CDR2 SQIVND (reference sequence). This CDR3 is 13 amino acids long. Trimming shortened V by 6 bases and J by 4 bases, and 13 bases separated the two germline ends. The DNA of the CDR3 is TGTGCCAGTAGCCCAGCCGAGGGATACGAGCAGTACTTC. Amino acid sequence: CASSPAEGYEQYF.

A few counts support this clonotype. The chain uses TRBV6-1 and TRBJ2-1, with a tentative D call TRBD2 (6 bases). V lost 7 bases to trimming and J lost 1 base, with 17 bases between them. The CDR3 is made up of 16 amino acids. Germline V gene sequence: CDR1 MNHNS, CDR2 SASEGT. CDR3 DNA sequence: TGTGCCAGCACCTCAACGCCCGGGGGTTCCTACAATGAGCAGTTCTTC. It is translated as CASTSTPGGSYNEQFF.

This clonotype was picked up many times. The CDR3: CSVEAPQGVGEQYF. The CDR3 DNA sequence: TGCAGCGTTGAGGCCCCCCAGGGTGTGGGCGAGCAGTACTTC. V gene TRBV29-1 combines with J gene TRBJ2-7; TRBD1 is a possible D gene (5 bases). Trimming stripped 3 bases from V and 6 bases from J, with 18 bases between. CDR1 is SQVTM, CDR2 ANQGSEA, per germline. CDR3 length equals 14 residues.

The chain employs TRBV27 and TRBJ1-5; TRBD1 might be the D (6 bases). The CDR3 extends over 15 amino acids. V lost 2 bases and J 4 bases, leaving 12 bases between the germline ends. The germline gives CDR1 MNHEY, CDR2 SMNVEV (reference sequence). Written as DNA, the CDR3 is TGTGCCAGCAGTTTACCCGGGACAAGTAATCAGCCCCAGCATTTT. Amino acids: CASSLPGTSNQPQHF.

The chain uses TRBV4-3 and TRBJ2-7; D might be TRBD1 (5 bases). V lost 0 bases and J 6 bases, leaving 15 bases between the germline ends. Germline lookup yields CDR1 LGHNA and CDR2 YSLEER. The CDR3 spans 15 residues. The CDR3 loop reads CASSQDSGQGIEQYF. Here the CDR3 DNA reads TGCGCCAGCAGCCAAGATTCAGGGCAGGGCATCGAGCAGTACTTC.

A word on this clonotype: A clone one base away is much larger, so this may be a read error. The chain links TRBV7-9 to TRBJ2-3, with 11 bases that match TRBD1. V was clipped by 3 bases and J by 4 bases; unmatched bases: 6. Looked up from germline, CDR1 is SEHNR and CDR2 is FQNEAQ (reference sequence). This CDR3 has 16 amino acids. In nucleotides, the CDR3 is TGTGCCAGCAGCTTCACTCTGGGACAGGGGGCAGATACGCAGTATTTT. Encoded protein: CASSFTLGQGADTQYF.

Concerning this clonotype: This may be a read error: a much more frequent sequence differs by one nucleotide. V gene TRBV10-3 combines with J gene TRBJ1-1, with D perhaps matching TRBD1 (6 bases). Germline CDR1 and CDR2: ENHRY and SYGVKD. The CDR3 length is 12 residues. Trimming took off 10 bases at V and 7 bases at J, with 16 bases between the two ends. The CDR3 DNA sequence: TGTGCCACCAGCCCGACAGGCCGTGAAGCTTTCTTT. It specifies CATSPTGREAFF.

A few counts support this clonotype. The chain employs TRBV5-8 and TRBJ2-1; 11 nucleotides line up with TRBD2. Losses at the gene ends were 0 bases for V and 7 bases for J; bases not matched to a gene: 6. The germline gives CDR1 SGHTS, CDR2 YDEGEE. The CDR3 loop spans 16 amino acids. CDR3 DNA: TGTGCCAGCAGCTTGGGAACTAGCGGGAGTCAAAATGAGCAGTTCTTC. This codes for CASSLGTSGSQNEQFF.

In regard to this clonotype: This sequence may be a read error, since a much larger clone differs from it by one base. The V and J genes are TRBV29-1 and TRBJ2-5; D is unclear. Germline CDR1 is SQVTM and CDR2 is ANQGSEA. CDR3 length equals 12 residues. The germline V and J ends were trimmed by 3 bases and 2 bases, with 7 bases remaining between them. The CDR3 spells CSVEDGQETQYF. In DNA, the CDR3 is TGCAGCGTTGAGGACGGACAAGAGACCCAGTACTTC. The whole variable domain, filled in from reference TRBV29-1 and TRBJ2-5, reads SAVISQKPSRDICQRGTSLTIQCQVDSQVTMMFWYRQQPGQSLTLIATANQGSEATYESGFVIDKFPISRPNLTFSTLTVSNMSPEDSSIYLCSVEDGQETQYFGPGTRLLVL.

The sample holds many counts of this clonotype. The chain carries TRBV27 and TRBJ1-5, with unresolved D. Germline values: CDR1 MNHEY, CDR2 SMNVEV (reference sequence). This CDR3 region has 14 residues. Trimming cost V 1 base and J 7 bases, with 11 bases left between them. CDR3 sequence: CASSLFFGRQPQHF. As DNA, the CDR3 is TGTGCCAGCAGTTTATTCTTCGGTCGACAGCCCCAGCATTTT.

This clonotype was seen many times. This sequence joins TRBV6-2 or TRBV6-3 and TRBJ1-5, with TRBD1 as a possible D gene (6 bases). This CDR3 has 15 residues. V lost 6 bases and J 4 bases, leaving 16 bases between the germline ends. Germline CDR1 and CDR2: MNHEY and SVGEGT. In DNA form, the CDR3 reads TGTGCCAGCAGCTCAGGGAAGGGGGGGAATCAGCCCCAGCATTTT. Amino acid sequence: CASSSGKGGNQPQHF.

Comment on this clonotype: A much larger clone sits a single nucleotide away, making a read error possible. V usage is TRBV27 and J usage is TRBJ1-5; 7 nucleotides align to TRBD1. Trimming cost V 4 bases and J 7 bases; bases outside gene matches: 10. Germline assignment: CDR1 MNHEY and CDR2 SMNVEV (reference sequence). The CDR3 runs to 15 residues. CDR3 residues: CASSSQGGLRQPQHF. In DNA form, the CDR3 reads TGTGCCAGCAGTTCCCAAGGGGGCTTGCGCCAGCCCCAGCATTTT.